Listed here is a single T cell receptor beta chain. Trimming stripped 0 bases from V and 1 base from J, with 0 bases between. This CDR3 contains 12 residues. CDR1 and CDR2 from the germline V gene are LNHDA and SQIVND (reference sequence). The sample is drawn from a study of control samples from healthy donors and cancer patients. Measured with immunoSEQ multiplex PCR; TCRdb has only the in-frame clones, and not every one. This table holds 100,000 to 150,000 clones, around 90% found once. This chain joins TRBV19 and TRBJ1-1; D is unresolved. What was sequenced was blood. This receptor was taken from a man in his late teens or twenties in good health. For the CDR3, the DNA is TGTGCCAGTAGTATAGAGAACACTGAAGCTTTCTTT. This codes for CASSIENTEAFF.